Here is one T cell receptor beta chain with its context. This specimen comes from a study of blood T cell repertoires in COVID-19. Assay: immunoSEQ multiplex PCR; the TCRdb copy retains only in-frame clones and omits some. Of 200,000 to 250,000 clones listed, around 85% are singletons. The sequencing sample was made of peripheral blood. The sequence was collected from a man between 60 and 70 years old with acute or convalescent COVID-19.

CDR3 in amino acids: CASSQGNEQYF. The CDR3 DNA is TGTGCCAGCAGCCAGGGAAACGAGCAGTACTTC. V gene TRBV6-5 combines with J gene TRBJ2-7, with D maybe TRBD1 (5 bases). CDR3 length: 11 residues. V lost 6 bases and J lost 5, with 8 bases in between. Germline lookup yields CDR1 MNHEY and CDR2 SVGAGI.